These 4 T cell receptor beta chains originate from one sample sequenced in a study of T cell repertoires in cytomegalovirus infection (dated by TCRdb to between 2018 and 2021). This sample was sequenced with an Illumina HiSeq 1500. TCRdb took the public reads, trimmed them with fastp at Q25, ran MiXCR for clone calling and kept in-frame beta chains. Rows with a matching CDR3 protein are joined into one entry that keeps the most common DNA and genes. The sample profile shows roughly 150,000 distinct CDR3 sequences; approximately 17% of them were found once. About 17% of the sample is taken by the ten largest. Sequencing used CD8+ T cells from PBMCs. Receptors originate from a human donor in good health (CMV status not recorded). Some clones in this sample may be carry-over from other donors' samples.

The V and J genes are TRBV29-1 and TRBJ1-2; TRBD1 might be the D (5 bases). This CDR3 is built from 16 residues. The germline V gene has CDR1 SQVTM and CDR2 ANQGSEA. V shed 3 bases and J shed 1 base, with 18 bases lying between them. This CDR3 reads CSVEAFGQGDNYGYTF. In DNA form, the CDR3 reads TGCAGCGTTGAGGCTTTTGGGCAGGGAGATAACTATGGCTACACCTTC.

The rearrangement links TRBV5-1 to TRBJ1-2, with D maybe TRBD1 (6 bases). The CDR3 runs 14 residues. Per germline, CDR1 SGHRS and CDR2 YFSETQ. V dropped 3 bases and J dropped 0 bases, with 9 bases sitting between them. CDR3 protein: CASSWDTPNYGYTF. The CDR3 region has the DNA TGCGCCAGCAGCTGGGACACACCTAACTATGGCTACACCTTC. Variable domain in full (rest from reference TRBV5-1 and TRBJ1-2): KAGVTQTPRYLIKTRGQQVTLSCSPISGHRSVSWYQQTPGQGLQFLFEYFSETQRNKGNFPGRFSGRQFSNSRSEMNVSTLELGDSALYLCASSWDTPNYGYTFGSGTRLTVV.

The rearrangement joins TRBV7-4 to TRBJ2-5, with TRBD2 identical over 11 bases. After removal of 4 bases from V and 13 bases from J, the junction contained 14 bases not matched to a gene. The CDR3 contains 15 residues. Germline CDR1 reads SGHVT; CDR2 reads SQSDAQ. The CDR3 sequence is CASSSRETAGTSGYF. The CDR3 bases are TGTGCCAGCAGCTCTAGAGAAACCGCCGGGACTAGCGGGTACTTC. The entire variable domain, with the rest obtained from reference TRBV7-4 and TRBJ2-5, is as follows: GAGVSQSPRYKVAKRGRDVALRCDSISGHVTLYWYRQTLGQGSEVLTYSQSDAQRDKSGRPSGRFSAERPERSVSTLKIQRTEQGDSAVYLCASSSRETAGTSGYFGPGTRLLVL.

This clonotype was counted a few times. The chain links TRBV7-9 to TRBJ1-1; D uncertain. This CDR3 is built from 14 residues. V lost 4 bases and J lost 4, with 13 bases in between. Germline V gives CDR1 SEHNR, CDR2 FQNEAQ (reference sequence). CDR3 bases: TGTGCCAGCAGCTCTAGCCGGGGAGGCACTGAAGCTTTCTTT. This encodes CASSSSRGGTEAFF.